A selection of T cell receptor beta chains follows, all from one sample in a study of human T cells and chemical hapten exposure. TCRdb passed the RACE reads through MiXCR, listing each CDR3 protein once. Seen here are some 250,000 distinct CDR3 sequences, around 7% observed once, and the top ten hold 0.9% to 1.5%. This specimen consisted of whole blood, obtained in connection with sensitization to the hapten diphenylcyclopropenone (DPC). The receptors were sampled from a man aged 18 to 29 with alopecia areata. Some clones in this sample may be carry-over from other donors' samples. Both conserved end residues are part of each CDR3. Fields, in order: D gene, V gene, clone size, J gene, CDR3 protein, CDR3 DNA. A D gene is named only where the DNA matches it firmly. Size is omitted from some rows. Given values are once, few, many or a class for expanded clones.

D gene: NA
V gene: TRBV28
clone size: NA
J gene: TRBJ2-1
CDR3 protein: CASSFVPTQVSYNEQFF
CDR3 DNA: TGTGCCAGCAGTTTCGTTCCCACTCAAGTTTCCTACAATGAGCAGTTCTTC

D gene: NA
V gene: TRBV6-5
clone size: many
J gene: TRBJ1-2
CDR3 protein: CASSSTVANYGYTF
CDR3 DNA: TGTGCCAGCAGTTCTACTGTGGCGAACTATGGCTACACCTTC

D gene: TRBD1
V gene: TRBV25-1
clone size: NA
J gene: TRBJ1-4
CDR3 protein: CASSLGTGPTNEKLFF
CDR3 DNA: TGTGCCAGCAGCCTTGGGACAGGGCCAACTAATGAAAAACTGTTTTTT

D gene: NA
V gene: TRBV4-3
clone size: NA
J gene: TRBJ1-4
CDR3 protein: CASSQSISGKLFF
CDR3 DNA: TGCGCCAGCAGCCAGTCGATTAGCGGAAAACTGTTTTTT

D gene: NA
V gene: TRBV5-1
clone size: few
J gene: TRBJ2-4
CDR3 protein: CASSTLPKNIQYF
CDR3 DNA: TGCGCCAGCAGCACTCTGCCCAAAAACATTCAGTACTTC

D gene: NA
V gene: TRBV7-8
clone size: few
J gene: TRBJ1-1
CDR3 protein: CASTYSGEGEAFF
CDR3 DNA: TGTGCCAGCACTTACTCAGGCGAGGGCGAAGCTTTCTTT

D gene: NA
V gene: TRBV3-1
clone size: many
J gene: TRBJ1-5
CDR3 protein: CASSQVGVGQPQHF
CDR3 DNA: TGTGCCAGCAGCCAAGTGGGGGTTGGTCAGCCCCAGCATTTT

D gene: TRBD1
V gene: TRBV7-9
clone size: many
J gene: TRBJ1-4
CDR3 protein: CASSIRQGLNEKLFF
CDR3 DNA: TGTGCCAGCAGCATAAGACAGGGCCTTAATGAAAAACTGTTTTTT

D gene: NA
V gene: TRBV12-3/TRBV12-4
clone size: NA
J gene: TRBJ2-1
CDR3 protein: CASSLVSYNEQFF
CDR3 DNA: TGTGCCAGCAGTTTAGTGTCGTACAATGAGCAGTTCTTC

D gene: NA
V gene: TRBV6-2/TRBV6-3
clone size: many
J gene: TRBJ1-2
CDR3 protein: CASSPDSVGWYGYTF
CDR3 DNA: TGTGCCAGCAGCCCGGACTCCGTCGGATGGTATGGCTACACCTTC

D gene: NA
V gene: TRBV24-1
clone size: NA
J gene: TRBJ2-2
CDR3 protein: CATSELRTRPNTGELFF
CDR3 DNA: TGTGCCACCAGTGAATTACGGACGAGACCGAACACCGGGGAGCTGTTTTTT

D gene: NA
V gene: TRBV3-1
clone size: few
J gene: TRBJ1-2
CDR3 protein: CASSQDQGRTYGYTF
CDR3 DNA: TGTGCCAGCAGCCAAGATCAAGGGCGCACCTATGGCTACACCTTC

D gene: NA
V gene: TRBV5-1
clone size: NA
J gene: TRBJ2-1
CDR3 protein: CASSGGASYNEQFF
CDR3 DNA: TGCGCCAGCAGCGGGGGGGCCTCCTACAATGAGCAGTTCTTC

D gene: NA
V gene: TRBV27
clone size: NA
J gene: TRBJ1-3
CDR3 protein: CASSWAGGNTIYF
CDR3 DNA: TGTGCCAGCAGTTGGGCAGGAGGAAACACCATATATTTT

D gene: NA
V gene: TRBV4-1
clone size: many
J gene: TRBJ1-1
CDR3 protein: CASSQGQPNTEAFF
CDR3 DNA: TGCGCCAGCAGCCAAGGACAGCCGAACACTGAAGCTTTCTTT

D gene: TRBD2
V gene: TRBV5-1
clone size: NA
J gene: TRBJ2-3
CDR3 protein: CASSLPSSRTSGVGRTDTQYF
CDR3 DNA: TGCGCCAGCAGCTTGCCCTCGTCCAGGACTAGCGGGGTAGGGAGGACAGATACGCAGTATTTT

D gene: TRBD1
V gene: TRBV4-1
clone size: few
J gene: TRBJ2-7
CDR3 protein: CASSQMTGGRYEQYF
CDR3 DNA: TGCGCCAGCAGCCAGATGACAGGGGGCCGTTACGAGCAGTACTTC